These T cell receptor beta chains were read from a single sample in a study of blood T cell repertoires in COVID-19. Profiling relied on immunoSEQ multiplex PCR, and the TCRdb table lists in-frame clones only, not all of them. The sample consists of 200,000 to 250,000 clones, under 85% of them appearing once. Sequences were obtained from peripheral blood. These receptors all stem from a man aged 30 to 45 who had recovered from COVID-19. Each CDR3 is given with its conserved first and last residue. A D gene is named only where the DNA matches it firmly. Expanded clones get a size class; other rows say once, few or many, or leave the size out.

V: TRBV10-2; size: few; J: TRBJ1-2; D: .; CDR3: CASTEGVNGYTF; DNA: TGCGCCAGCACTGAGGGAGTTAATGGCTACACCTTC
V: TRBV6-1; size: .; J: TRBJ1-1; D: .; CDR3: CASSEIPGSTEAFF; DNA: TGTGCCAGCAGTGAAATCCCCGGGAGCACTGAAGCTTTCTTT
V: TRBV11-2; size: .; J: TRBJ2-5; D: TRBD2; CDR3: CASGDAGGRETQYF; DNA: TGTGCCAGCGGAGACGCGGGGGGTCGGGAGACCCAGTACTTC
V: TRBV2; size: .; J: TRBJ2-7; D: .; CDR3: CAGLRVTYEQYF; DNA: TGTGCCGGGTTGAGGGTCACCTACGAGCAGTACTTC
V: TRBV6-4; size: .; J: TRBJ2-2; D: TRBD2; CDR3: CASSPSGETTGELFF; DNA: TGTGCCAGCAGTCCTAGCGGGGAGACCACCGGGGAGCTGTTTTTT
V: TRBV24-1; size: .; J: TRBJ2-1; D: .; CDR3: CATSGLEDNEQFF; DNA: TGTGCCACCAGTGGTCTAGAGGACAATGAGCAGTTCTTC
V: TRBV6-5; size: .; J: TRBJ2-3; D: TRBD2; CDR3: CASKDGGLNTQYF; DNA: TGTGCCAGCAAGGACGGGGGACTAAATACGCAGTATTTT
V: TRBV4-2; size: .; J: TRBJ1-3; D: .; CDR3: CASSQDYLGNTIYF; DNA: TGTGCCAGCAGCCAAGATTATTTGGGAAACACCATATATTTT
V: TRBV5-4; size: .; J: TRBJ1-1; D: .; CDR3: CASSTGTYRGEAFF; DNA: TGTGCCAGCAGCACCGGGACATATAGGGGAGAAGCTTTCTTT
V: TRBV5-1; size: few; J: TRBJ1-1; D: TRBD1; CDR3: CASSLSLKQGAGAFF; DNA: TGCGCCAGCAGCTTGTCCCTAAAACAGGGGGCGGGAGCTTTCTTT
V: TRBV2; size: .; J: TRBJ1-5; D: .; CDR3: CASSEEGQDHQPQHF; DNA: TGTGCCAGCAGTGAGGAGGGGCAGGATCATCAGCCCCAGCATTTT
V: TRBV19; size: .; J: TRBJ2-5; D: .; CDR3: CASSILGGTGGETQYF; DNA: TGTGCCAGTAGTATATTGGGAGGGACAGGTGGGGAGACCCAGTACTTC
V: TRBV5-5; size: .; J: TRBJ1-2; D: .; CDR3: CASSLAGTTWGYTF; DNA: TGTGCCAGCAGCTTGGCCGGTACCACTTGGGGCTACACCTTC
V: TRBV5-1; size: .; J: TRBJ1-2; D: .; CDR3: CASSLDSTTSGYTF; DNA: TGCGCCAGCAGCTTGGATTCGACAACTAGTGGCTACACCTTC
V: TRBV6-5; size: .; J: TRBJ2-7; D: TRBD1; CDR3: CASSTRTGAYEQYF; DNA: TGTGCCAGCAGTACCAGGACAGGGGCGTACGAGCAGTACTTC
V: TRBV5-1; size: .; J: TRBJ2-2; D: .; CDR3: CASTVDSGELFF; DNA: TGCGCCAGCACTGTGGACAGCGGGGAGCTGTTTTTT
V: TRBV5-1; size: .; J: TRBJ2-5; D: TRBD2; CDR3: CASSLSSGGASETQYF; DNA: TGCGCCAGCAGCTTATCTAGCGGGGGGGCCTCCGAGACCCAGTACTTC
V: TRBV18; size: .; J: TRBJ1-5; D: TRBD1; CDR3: CASSPSLDRARPQHF; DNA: TGTGCCAGCTCACCGAGCTTGGACAGGGCTCGACCCCAGCATTTT
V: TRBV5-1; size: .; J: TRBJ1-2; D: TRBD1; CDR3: CASRGQGTSNYGYTF; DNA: TGCGCCAGCAGAGGACAGGGCACCTCTAACTATGGCTACACCTTC
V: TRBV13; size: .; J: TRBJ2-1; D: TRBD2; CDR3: CASSSGGMGQGAGYNEQFF; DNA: TGTGCCAGCAGCTCGGGGGGTATGGGCCAGGGCGCGGGGTACAATGAGCAGTTCTTC
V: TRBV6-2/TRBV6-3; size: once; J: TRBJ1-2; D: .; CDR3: CASSYTGPGYTF; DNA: TGTGCCAGCAGTTACACGGGTCCTGGCTACACCTTC
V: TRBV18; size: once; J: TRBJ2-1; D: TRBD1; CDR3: CASSLFRIGTGHNEQFF; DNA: TGTGCCAGCTCACTATTCCGCATTGGGACAGGGCACAATGAGCAGTTCTTC
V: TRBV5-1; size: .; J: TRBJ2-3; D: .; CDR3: CASSLLGTDTQYF; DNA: TGCGCCAGCAGCTTGTTAGGCACAGATACGCAGTATTTT
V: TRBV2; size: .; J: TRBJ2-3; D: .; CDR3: CASRARVSTDTQYF; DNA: TGTGCCAGCAGAGCCAGGGTCAGCACAGATACGCAGTATTTT
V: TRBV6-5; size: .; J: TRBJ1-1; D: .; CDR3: CASSYGGANTEAFF; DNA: TGTGCCAGCAGTTACGGTGGGGCGAACACTGAAGCTTTCTTT
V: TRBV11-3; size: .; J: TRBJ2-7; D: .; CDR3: CASSPGSGYEQYF; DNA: TGTGCCAGCAGCCCCGGGTCCGGCTACGAGCAGTACTTC
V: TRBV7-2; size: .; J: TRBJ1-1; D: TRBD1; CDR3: CASSLDRGGTEAFF; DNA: TGTGCCAGCAGCTTAGACAGGGGAGGCACTGAAGCTTTCTTT
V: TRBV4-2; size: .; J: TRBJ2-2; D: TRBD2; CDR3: CASSQDGAGGPNTGELFF; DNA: TGTGCCAGCAGCCAAGACGGCGCGGGGGGGCCGAACACCGGGGAGCTGTTTTTT
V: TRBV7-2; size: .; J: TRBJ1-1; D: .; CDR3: CASSLVAIMNTEAFF; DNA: TGTGCCAGCAGCTTAGTGGCAATAATGAACACTGAAGCTTTCTTT
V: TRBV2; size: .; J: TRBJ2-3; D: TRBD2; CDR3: CASGRVAGGGTDTQYF; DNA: TGTGCCAGCGGAAGGGTAGCGGGGGGTGGGACAGATACGCAGTATTTT
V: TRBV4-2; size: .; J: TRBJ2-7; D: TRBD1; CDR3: CASSQERGTGFGEQYF; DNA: TGTGCCAGCAGCCAAGAGAGGGGGACAGGGTTCGGCGAGCAGTACTTC
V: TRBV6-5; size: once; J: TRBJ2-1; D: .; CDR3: CASRRDNTYNEQFF; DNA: TGTGCCAGCAGACGGGATAATACCTACAATGAGCAGTTCTTC
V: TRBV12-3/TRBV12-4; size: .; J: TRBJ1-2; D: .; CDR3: CASDGVNYGYTF; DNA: TGTGCCAGCGACGGGGTTAACTATGGCTACACCTTC
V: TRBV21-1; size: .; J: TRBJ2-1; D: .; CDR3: CASSKALWMVWTSFWVSEQFF; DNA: TGTGCCAGCAGCAAAGCGCTTTGGATGGTCTGGACTAGCTTTTGGGTAAGTGAGCAGTTCTTC
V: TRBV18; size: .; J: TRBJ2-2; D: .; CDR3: CASSPRSRDTGELFF; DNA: TGTGCCAGCTCACCCCGGAGTCGGGACACCGGGGAGCTGTTTTTT